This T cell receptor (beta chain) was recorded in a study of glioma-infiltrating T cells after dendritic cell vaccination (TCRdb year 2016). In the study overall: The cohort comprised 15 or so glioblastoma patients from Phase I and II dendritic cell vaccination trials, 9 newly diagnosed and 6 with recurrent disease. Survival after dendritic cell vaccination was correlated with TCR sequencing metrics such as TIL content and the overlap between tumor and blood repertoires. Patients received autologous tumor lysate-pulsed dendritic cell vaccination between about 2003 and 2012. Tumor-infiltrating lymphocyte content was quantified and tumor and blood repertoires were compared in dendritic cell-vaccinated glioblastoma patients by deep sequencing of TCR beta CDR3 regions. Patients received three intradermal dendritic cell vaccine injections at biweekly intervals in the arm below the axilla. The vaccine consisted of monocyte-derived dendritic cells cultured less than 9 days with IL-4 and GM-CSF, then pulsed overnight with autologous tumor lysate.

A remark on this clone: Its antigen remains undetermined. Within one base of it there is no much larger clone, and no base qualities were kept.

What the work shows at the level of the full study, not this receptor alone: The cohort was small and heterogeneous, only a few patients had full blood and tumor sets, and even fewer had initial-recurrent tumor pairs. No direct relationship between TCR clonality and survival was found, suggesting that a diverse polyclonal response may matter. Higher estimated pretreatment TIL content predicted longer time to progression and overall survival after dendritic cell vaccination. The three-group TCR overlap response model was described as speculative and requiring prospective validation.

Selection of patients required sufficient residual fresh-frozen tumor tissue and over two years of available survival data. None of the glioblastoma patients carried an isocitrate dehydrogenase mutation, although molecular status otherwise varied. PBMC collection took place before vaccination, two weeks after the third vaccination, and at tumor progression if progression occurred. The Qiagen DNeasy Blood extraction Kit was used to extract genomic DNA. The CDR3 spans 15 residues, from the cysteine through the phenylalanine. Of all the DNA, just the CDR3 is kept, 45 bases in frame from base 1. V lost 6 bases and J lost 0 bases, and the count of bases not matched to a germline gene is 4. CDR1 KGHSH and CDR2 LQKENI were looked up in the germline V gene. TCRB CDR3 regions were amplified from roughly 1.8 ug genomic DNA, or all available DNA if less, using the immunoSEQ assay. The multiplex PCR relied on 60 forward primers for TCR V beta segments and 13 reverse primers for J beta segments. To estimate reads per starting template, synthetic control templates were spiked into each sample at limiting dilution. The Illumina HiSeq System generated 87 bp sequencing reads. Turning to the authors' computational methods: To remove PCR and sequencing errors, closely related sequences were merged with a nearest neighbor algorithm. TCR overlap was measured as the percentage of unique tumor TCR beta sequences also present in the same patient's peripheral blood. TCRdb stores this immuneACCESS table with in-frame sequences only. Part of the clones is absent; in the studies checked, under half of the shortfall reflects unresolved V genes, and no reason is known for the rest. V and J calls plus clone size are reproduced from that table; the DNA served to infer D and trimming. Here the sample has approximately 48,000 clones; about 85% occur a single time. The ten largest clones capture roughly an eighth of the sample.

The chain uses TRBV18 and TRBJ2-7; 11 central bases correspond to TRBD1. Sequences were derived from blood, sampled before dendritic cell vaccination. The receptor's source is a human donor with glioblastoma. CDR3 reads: CASSLGQGASYEQYF. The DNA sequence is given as TGTGCCAGCTCTCTCGGACAGGGGGCCTCCTACGAGCAGTACTTC.